Below, 9 T cell receptor beta chains from the same sample are listed, as sequenced in a study of shared clonotypes between healthy human individuals. Sequenced by immunoSEQ multiplex PCR; TCRdb stores in-frame clones only, minus some. The table shows roughly 1,100,000 clones, with about 80% occurring only once. The sequenced material came from memory CD4+ T cells sorted from blood. Subset defined: CD45RA-negative fraction. The receptor set was obtained from a man aged 18 to 29 in good health.

The chain employs TRBV7-8 and TRBJ2-1; TRBD1 matches 8 bases. Germline CDR1 SGHVS, CDR2 FQNEAQ. With 1 base clipped from V and 3 bases from J, the junction kept 2 bases outside the gene matches. There are 15 residues in the CDR3. The CDR3 is CASSLGTGSYNEQFF. The CDR3 DNA follows: TGTGCCAGCAGCTTAGGGACAGGGAGCTACAATGAGCAGTTCTTC.

V is TRBV28 and J is TRBJ2-2; 11 bases map to TRBD2. Trimming took 4 bases from V and 5 from J; bases not matched to a gene: 3. The CDR3 loop spans 15 amino acids. Germline-derived CDR1 and CDR2 are MDHEN and SYDVKM. The CDR3 region has the DNA TGTGCCAGCAGTTCCTGGACTAGCGGGACCGGGGAGCTGTTTTTT. Translated, it gives CASSSWTSGTGELFF.

J is TRBJ2-7 and V is TRBV5-1; 13 bases are a match to TRBD2. V dropped 3 bases and J dropped 4; count of bases not matched to a gene: 4. This CDR3 contains 15 residues. Germline CDR1 and CDR2: SGHRS and YFSETQ. CDR3 amino acids: CASSSTSGGFYEQYF. The CDR3, as DNA: TGCGCCAGCAGCTCGACTAGCGGGGGGTTTTACGAGCAGTACTTC.

The gene calls are TRBV6-5 and TRBJ1-2; no clear D gene. This CDR3 comprises 14 residues. V was shortened by 2 bases and J by 4 bases, with 11 bases between the two germline ends. CDR1 and CDR2 from the germline V gene are MNHEY and SVGAGI. The DNA of the CDR3 is TGTGCCAGCAGTTACAAGAAGTGGGGCTATGGCTACACCTTC. It translates to CASSYKKWGYGYTF.

The rearrangement uses TRBV9 and TRBJ2-1, with D unclear. V was cut by 3 bases and J by 0 bases, with 10 bases left in between. This CDR3 region has 15 residues. Germline values: CDR1 SGDLS, CDR2 YYNGEE. CDR3 loop: CASSARSSSYNEQFF. Written as DNA, the CDR3 is TGTGCCAGCAGCGCACGGTCCAGCTCCTACAATGAGCAGTTCTTC.

V is TRBV6-5 and J is TRBJ1-1, with D uncertain. The CDR3 length is 14 residues. Looked up from germline, CDR1 is MNHEY and CDR2 is SVGAGI. V was trimmed by 5 bases and J by 3 bases, leaving 13 bases between them. The CDR3 loop reads CASSPAQRYTEAFF. DNA for the CDR3: TGTGCCAGCAGTCCCGCACAGAGATACACTGAAGCTTTCTTT.

This sequence joins TRBV9 and TRBJ2-3, with D possibly called TRBD1 or TRBD2 (6 bases each). This CDR3 comprises 16 residues. The germline V gene has CDR1 SGDLS and CDR2 YYNGEE. V was clipped by 0 bases and J by 2 bases, with 13 bases between them. CDR3 in DNA: TGTGCCAGCAGCGTAGTAGGTGGGGGGCTCACAGATACGCAGTATTTT. Translation: CASSVVGGGLTDTQYF.

About this clone: Other DNA sequences in the same sample also yield this CDR3. V and J are TRBV4-1 and TRBJ1-2; 8 bases agree with TRBD1. Germline values: CDR1 MGHRA, CDR2 YSYEKL. The CDR3 has 14 residues. The ends lost 1 base at V and 5 bases at J; junction bases unmatched: 3. In DNA, the CDR3 is TGCGCCAGCAGCCAAGCAGACAGGGGATATGGCTACACCTTC. Protein sequence: CASSQADRGYGYTF.

This clone was picked up a small number of times. This chain connects TRBV18 to TRBJ1-4; no clear D. This CDR3 comprises 15 residues. Germline V lookup: CDR1 KGHSH, CDR2 LQKENI. V gave up 2 bases and J gave up 3 bases, with 10 bases separating them. The CDR3 region is CASSPSAGPNEKLFF. DNA for the CDR3: TGTGCCAGCTCACCATCGGCAGGCCCTAATGAAAAACTGTTTTTT.